These T cell receptor beta chains were read from a single sample in a study of T cells in Graves' hyperthyroidism and ophthalmopathy. One entry per CDR3 protein, called by TCRdb with MiXCR from the multiplex PCR reads. The top ten clones hold around 50% of a sample with approximately 210,000 distinct CDR3 sequences, 17% of them seen once. Material: blood. The receptor source for this set is a man between 50 and 59 years old with Graves' hyperthyroidism. Both conserved end residues are part of each CDR3. A D gene is named only where the DNA matches it firmly. Clone size is not always given. Where it is, it says once, few, many or a class for expanded clones.

-,TRBJ2-1,TRBV6-1,many,CASSDRSYNEQFF,TGTGCCAGCAGTGACCGCTCCTACAATGAGCAGTTCTTC
-,TRBJ2-1,TRBV28,few,CASTEDPSSYNEQFF,TGTGCCAGCACCGAGGACCCGAGCTCCTACAATGAGCAGTTCTTC
-,TRBJ2-5,TRBV7-2,few,CASSKHDRRRETQYF,TGTGCCAGCAGCAAACACGACCGCCGACGCGAGACCCAGTACTTC
TRBD1,TRBJ1-2,TRBV3-1,-,CASSIRDREGGYTF,TGTGCCAGCAGCATCCGGGACAGGGAGGGAGGCTACACCTTC
TRBD2,TRBJ2-5,TRBV27,-,CASTRGTSGSLLRYF,TGTGCCAGCACTCGGGGGACTAGCGGGAGTTTGTTGAGGTACTTC
TRBD1,TRBJ2-5,TRBV10-2,many,CASSESRGQGRETQYF,TGCGCCAGCAGTGAGTCGAGGGGACAGGGTCGAGAGACCCAGTACTTC
-,TRBJ2-6,TRBV5-1,-,CAGSLDVSGANVLTF,TGCGCCGGCAGCTTGGACGTTTCTGGGGCCAACGTCCTGACTTTC
TRBD1,TRBJ1-2,TRBV7-2,-,CASSLNRGLGYTF,TGTGCCAGCAGCTTGAACAGGGGGCTCGGCTACACCTTC
TRBD1,TRBJ2-7,TRBV10-3,many,CAISYGTGATYEQYF,TGTGCCATCAGTTACGGGACAGGGGCCACCTACGAGCAGTACTTC
TRBD1,TRBJ1-1,TRBV2,many,CASSEVHFGGTGTNTEAFF,TGTGCCAGCAGTGAAGTTCACTTTGGGGGGACAGGGACGAACACTGAAGCTTTCTTT
-,TRBJ2-1,TRBV7-2,-,CASSFQMGRKQFF,TGTGCCAGCAGCTTTCAAATGGGCCGGAAGCAGTTCTTC
-,TRBJ2-3,TRBV11-2,many,CASSLDLGGTDTQYF,TGTGCCAGCAGCTTAGATCTGGGCGGGACAGATACGCAGTATTTT
-,TRBJ2-3,TRBV28,-,CASNKEGGQIMGDTQYF,TGTGCCAGCAACAAGGAGGGGGGCCAGATCATGGGAGATACGCAGTATTTT
TRBD1,TRBJ2-5,TRBV11-3,many,CASSFLAGGYQETQYF,TGTGCCAGCAGCTTCTTGGCAGGGGGTTACCAAGAGACCCAGTACTTC
TRBD2,TRBJ2-7,TRBV6-1,many,CASRPSGRALEQYF,TGTGCCAGCAGACCGAGCGGGAGGGCCCTTGAGCAGTACTTC
-,TRBJ2-6,TRBV18,-,CASSQNRDSGANVLTF,TGTGCCAGCTCACAAAACAGGGACTCTGGGGCCAACGTCCTGACTTTC
TRBD1,TRBJ2-5,TRBV28,many,CASRKGQEAETQYF,TGTGCCAGCAGAAAGGGACAGGAAGCGGAGACCCAGTACTTC
-,TRBJ2-2,TRBV29-1,few,CSVVSDTGELFF,TGCAGCGTTGTGAGTGATACCGGGGAGCTGTTTTTT
TRBD1,TRBJ2-1,TRBV2,many,CASRDGTGGANEQFF,TGTGCCAGCAGAGACGGGACAGGGGGCGCGAATGAGCAGTTCTTC
TRBD2,TRBJ2-1,TRBV12-3/TRBV12-4,few,CASSFPTSGSSYNEQFF,TGTGCCAGCAGTTTTCCGACTAGCGGGAGCTCCTACAATGAGCAGTTCTTC
-,TRBJ2-1,TRBV6-1,many,CASSPGLLLPFNEQFF,TGTGCCAGCAGTCCCGGACTCCTCCTCCCTTTCAATGAGCAGTTCTTC
-,TRBJ1-2,TRBV5-1,-,CASSTTADGYTF,TGCGCCAGCAGTACGACCGCTGATGGCTACACCTTC
-,TRBJ2-7,TRBV5-5,many,CASSLGETSYYEQYF,TGTGCCAGCAGCTTGGGGGAGACTAGTTACTACGAGCAGTACTTC
-,TRBJ2-2,TRBV14,few,CASSQVRDGELFF,TGTGCCAGCAGCCAAGTGCGGGACGGGGAGCTGTTTTTT